This note documents a single T cell receptor (beta chain) sequence. Clones were read by immunoSEQ multiplex PCR, and TCRdb kept only the in-frame ones, dropping some. Of 140,000 to 150,000 clones in the sample, roughly 79% were seen once. This sample is part of a study of blood T cell repertoires in COVID-19. This CDR3 region has 13 residues. V was trimmed by 2 bases and J by 8 bases, leaving 10 bases between them. CDR1 is SGHVS, CDR2 FNYEAQ, per germline. The material sequenced was peripheral blood. The genes are TRBV7-6 and TRBJ2-1, with D possibly TRBD2 on 5 matching bases. The receptor was derived from a woman aged 55-70 years with acute or convalescent COVID-19. This CDR3 is CASSLRSRDEQFF. The CDR3 region has the DNA TGTGCCAGCAGCTTAAGGTCGAGGGATGAGCAGTTCTTC.